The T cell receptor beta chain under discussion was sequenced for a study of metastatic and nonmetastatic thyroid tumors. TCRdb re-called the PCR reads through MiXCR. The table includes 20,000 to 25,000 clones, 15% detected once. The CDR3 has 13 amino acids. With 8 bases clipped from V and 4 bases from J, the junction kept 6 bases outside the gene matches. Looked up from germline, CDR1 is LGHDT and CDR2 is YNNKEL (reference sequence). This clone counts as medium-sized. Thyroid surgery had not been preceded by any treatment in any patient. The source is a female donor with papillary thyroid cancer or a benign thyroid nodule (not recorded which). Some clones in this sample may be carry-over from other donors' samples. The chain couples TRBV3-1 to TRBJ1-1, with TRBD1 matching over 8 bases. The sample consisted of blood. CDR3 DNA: TGTGCCAGCTTCCAACAGGGGGGCACTGAAGCTTTCTTT. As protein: CASFQQGGTEAFF.